A single sample gave rise to the 19 T cell receptor beta chains below, sequenced in a study of identical twins. TCRdb re-analysed the 5' RACE reads in MiXCR, keeping a single row per CDR3 protein. Of a few hundred thousand distinct CDR3 sequences listed, 10% to 13% are singletons. Sequencing was done on a sample of memory T cells sorted from blood. These receptor sequences come from a man aged 50-60 years in good health.

The DNA of the CDR3 is TGCAGCACCAACAGGGGGCAGTCGACTGAAGCTTTCTTT. Amino acid sequence: CSTNRGQSTEAFF. This sequence joins TRBV29-1 and TRBJ1-1; 9 nucleotides align to TRBD1. With 8 bases clipped from V and 5 bases from J, the junction kept 9 bases outside the gene matches. There are 13 residues in the CDR3. The germline gives CDR1 SQVTM, CDR2 ANQGSEA.

The chain couples TRBV5-1 to TRBJ1-1, with TRBD1 matching over 7 bases. CDR1 SGHRS and CDR2 YFSETQ come from the germline V gene. Trimming took 3 bases from V and 0 from J; bases not matched to a gene: 5. CDR3 length: 15 amino acids. CDR3 sequence (DNA): TGCGCCAGCAGCTCCCGGGACAGCATGAACACTGAAGCTTTCTTT. It translates to CASSSRDSMNTEAFF.

This clonotype was counted between two and nine times. The rearrangement uses TRBV4-2 and TRBJ2-1, with D tentatively TRBD1 or TRBD2 (7 bases each). The CDR3 length is 16 residues. The germline V gene has CDR1 LGHNA and CDR2 YNFKEQ. Deletions cut 1 base from V and 15 bases from J, with 25 bases between. The CDR3 is CASSQVESFGRRGPFF. CDR3 sequence (DNA): TGTGCCAGCAGCCAAGTGGAGTCCTTCGGGAGGAGGGGGCCGTTCTTC.

V is TRBV6-2 or TRBV6-3 and J is TRBJ1-5; 7 bases match TRBD1. V shed 8 bases and J 3 bases; nucleotides not matched to a gene: 7. The germline gives CDR1 MNHEY, CDR2 SVGEGT. This CDR3 has 14 amino acids. The CDR3 DNA reads as TGTGCCAGCTCGCAGGGGACAGCCAATCAGCCCCAGCATTTT. It yields the protein CASSQGTANQPQHF.

This clonotype was counted at least ten times. The chain couples TRBV10-3 to TRBJ2-3, with TRBD2 matching over 8 bases. V shed 4 bases, J shed 1 base, and the junction held 10 bases outside the gene matches. The CDR3 totals 17 residues. Per the germline V gene, CDR1 is ENHRY and CDR2 is SYGVKD. The CDR3 reads CAISGTGGPRGTDTQYF. DNA for the CDR3: TGTGCCATCAGTGGGACGGGGGGGCCCCGGGGCACAGATACGCAGTATTTT.

This clonotype was seen repeatedly, ten times or more. This rearrangement joins TRBV10-3 to TRBJ1-2; 7 nucleotides agree with TRBD1. Germline V CDR1 and CDR2: ENHRY, SYGVKD. The V gene end was trimmed by 8 bases and the J gene end by 2 bases; junction bases not matched to a gene: 2. The CDR3 has 12 residues. CDR3 DNA: TGTGCCATCGGACAGGAAAACTATGGCTACACCTTC. It codes for CAIGQENYGYTF.

Only a few counts were recorded for this clonotype. The genes are TRBV5-1 and TRBJ2-3; 13 bases align to TRBD2. J was trimmed by 6 bases and V by 4 bases; bases with no gene match: 5. CDR1 and CDR2 (germline): SGHRS, YFSETQ. The CDR3 has 15 amino acids. In DNA, the CDR3 is TGCGCCAGCAGCCTCACGACTAGCGGGGGGGATACGCAGTATTTT. Its protein product is CASSLTTSGGDTQYF.

This clonotype was seen at least ten times. The CDR3 reads CASSEGPGQGDGYTF. The CDR3 nucleotides read TGTGCCAGCAGCGAGGGACCGGGACAGGGGGACGGCTACACCTTC. The rearrangement links TRBV7-2 to TRBJ1-2; 11 nucleotides agree with TRBD1. Per the germline V gene, CDR1 is SGHTA and CDR2 is FQGNSA. The V segment lost 5 bases and the J segment 8 bases; nucleotides outside the gene matches: 10. The CDR3 contains 15 residues.

The table lists this clonotype with many counts. The rearrangement joins TRBV20-1 to TRBJ2-1, with D possibly TRBD2 on 7 matching bases. V was clipped by 1 base and J by 4 bases, with 14 bases between them. The germline CDR1 and CDR2 sequences are DFQATT and SNEGSKA (reference sequence). The CDR3 extends over 15 amino acids. The CDR3 loop reads CSARVAAGAYNEQFF. The CDR3 DNA reads TGCAGTGCTAGAGTGGCGGCGGGGGCTTACAATGAGCAGTTCTTC.

The chain combines TRBV20-1 with TRBJ2-7; TRBD2 aligns across 12 bases. The J segment lost 7 bases and the V segment lost 0 bases, leaving 10 bases of the junction unmatched. This CDR3 contains 16 residues. Per the germline V gene, CDR1 is DFQATT and CDR2 is SNEGSKA (reference sequence). The CDR3 DNA follows: TGCAGTGCTAGAGAATGGCCGGGACTAGCGGGTCATGAGCAGTACTTC. This translates into CSAREWPGLAGHEQYF.

This chain connects TRBV6-2 or TRBV6-3 to TRBJ2-7; D uncertain. Trimming removed 7 bases from V and 6 bases from J, with 16 bases in between. CDR1 is MNHEY, CDR2 SVGEGT, per germline. The CDR3 runs to 13 residues. The DNA of the CDR3 is TGTGCCAGCACCCACGACTCGTACTCCGAGCAGTACTTC. It encodes CASTHDSYSEQYF.

This clonotype was observed at least ten times. The chain uses TRBV24-1 and TRBJ2-3; D is ambiguous. The CDR3 runs to 11 residues. The germline V and J ends were trimmed by 7 bases and 2 bases, with 3 bases remaining between them. CDR1 is KGHDR, CDR2 SFDVKD, per germline. This CDR3 is CATSTTDTQYF. In nucleotides, the CDR3 is TGTGCCACCAGCACCACAGATACGCAGTATTTT.

In its sample, this clonotype was seen a few times. V usage is TRBV7-2 and J usage is TRBJ2-4, with TRBD1 matching 9 bases. Germline CDR1 is SGHTA and CDR2 is FQGNSA. V gave up 4 bases and J gave up 7 bases; unmatched junction bases: 14. The CDR3 runs 17 residues. Here the CDR3 DNA reads TGTGCCAGCAGCTCCGCGCCAACCGGGACAGGGTGGAACATTCAGTACTTC. This encodes CASSSAPTGTGWNIQYF.

This clonotype was counted at least ten times. The chain links TRBV7-2 to TRBJ2-3; TRBD2 matches at 10 bases. Germline CDR1 SGHTA, CDR2 FQGNSA. After removal of 4 bases from V and 6 bases from J, the junction contained 10 bases not matched to a gene. The CDR3 runs to 16 residues. The CDR3 DNA follows: TGTGCCAGCAGCTCACAACGAGCGGGGGGGATGGATACGCAGTATTTT. Translated, it gives CASSSQRAGGMDTQYF.

V and J are TRBV7-2 and TRBJ1-1, with 10 positions matching TRBD1. V lost 2 bases to trimming and J lost 0 bases; unmatched junction nucleotides: 6. CDR1 SGHTA and CDR2 FQGNSA come from the germline V gene. CDR3 length: 17 amino acids. In DNA, the CDR3 is TGTGCCAGCAGCTTAACCAGGACAGGGGGGATGAACACTGAAGCTTTCTTT. Protein sequence: CASSLTRTGGMNTEAFF.

This clonotype was detected only a few times. The chain carries TRBV20-1 and TRBJ2-7, with unresolved D. This CDR3 spans 16 amino acids. V was pared by 0 bases and J by 7 bases, with 22 bases between. Germline CDR1 and CDR2: DFQATT and SNEGSKA (reference sequence). The CDR3 loop is CSARDPGANSDREQYF. CDR3 coding DNA: TGCAGTGCTAGAGATCCTGGTGCAAATTCAGATAGGGAGCAGTACTTC.

The chain uses TRBV5-6 and TRBJ2-5, with 8 positions matching TRBD2. The germline V gene has CDR1 SGHDT and CDR2 YYEEEE. With 0 bases clipped from V and 5 bases from J, the junction kept 3 bases outside the gene matches. The CDR3 extends over 14 amino acids. The CDR3 DNA is TGTGCCAGCAGCTTGGCCCGGGAGGGCGAGACCCAGTACTTC. It codes for CASSLAREGETQYF. The full variable domain, with the rest looked up from reference TRBV5-6 and TRBJ2-5, is DAGVTQSPTHLIKTRGQQVTLRCSPKSGHDTVSWYQQALGQGPQFIFQYYEEEERQRGNFPDRFSGHQFPNYSSELNVNALLLGDSALYLCASSLAREGETQYFGPGTRLLVL.

The chain employs TRBV29-1 and TRBJ1-2; 8 positions match TRBD1. The V and J ends lost 6 bases and 4 bases, in that order; junction bases with no gene match: 7. CDR1 SQVTM and CDR2 ANQGSEA come from the germline V gene. This CDR3 has 13 residues. CDR3 DNA: TGCAGCGTGTACAGGGGGTTTGGCTATGGCTACACCTTC. Its protein product is CSVYRGFGYGYTF.

V is TRBV7-6 and J is TRBJ2-7; possibly TRBD2 for D (5 bases). The V gene's germline CDR1 is SGHVS and CDR2 FNYEAQ. The germline V and J ends were trimmed by 1 base and 5 bases, with 12 bases remaining between them. The CDR3 consists of 14 residues. The CDR3 bases are TGTGCCAGCAGCTTAGGAGGGCCTTTCGACGAGCAGTACTTC. Its translation: CASSLGGPFDEQYF. The variable domain in full, with the rest retrieved from reference TRBV7-6 and TRBJ2-7, is GAGVSQSPRYKVTKRGQDVALRCDPISGHVSLYWYRQALGQGPEFLTYFNYEAQQDKSGLPNDRFSAERPEGSISTLTIQRTEQRDSAMYRCASSLGGPFDEQYFGPGTRLTVT.